This paragraph covers one T cell receptor (beta chain) sequence. The PCR had 60 Vbeta and 13 Jbeta primers. Generated by immunoSEQ multiplex PCR, the TCRdb table keeps only in-frame clones and is missing some. This table holds tens of thousands of clones, over 60% found once. The sample belongs to a study of cytomegalovirus exposure and HLA in healthy donors. V lost 5 bases and J lost 4, with 12 bases in between. CDR3 size: 14 residues. Germline V gene sequence: CDR1 MNHNS, CDR2 SASEGT. Specimen: PBMCs. The chain uses TRBV6-1 and TRBJ1-3; tentative D call: TRBD1 (5 bases). The receptor's source is a woman younger than 45 in good health and CMV-seronegative. DNA of the CDR3: TGTGCCAGCAGTTTTCCAGGGCGAGGAAACACCATATATTTT. Protein: CASSFPGRGNTIYF.